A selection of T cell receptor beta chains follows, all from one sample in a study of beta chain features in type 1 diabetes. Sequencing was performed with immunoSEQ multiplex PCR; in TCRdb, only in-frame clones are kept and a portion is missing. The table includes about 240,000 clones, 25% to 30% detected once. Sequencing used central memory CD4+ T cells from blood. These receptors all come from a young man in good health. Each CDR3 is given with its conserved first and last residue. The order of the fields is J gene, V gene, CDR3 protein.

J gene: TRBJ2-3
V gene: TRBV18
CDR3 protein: CASSPSREDTQYF

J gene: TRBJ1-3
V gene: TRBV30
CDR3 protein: CAWSHTLSGNTIYF

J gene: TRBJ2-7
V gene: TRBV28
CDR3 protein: CASSSPGQGAYEQYF

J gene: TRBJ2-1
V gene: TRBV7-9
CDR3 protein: CASSLERNNEQFF

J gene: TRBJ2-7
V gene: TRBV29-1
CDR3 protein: CSVEGTNQRTEQYF

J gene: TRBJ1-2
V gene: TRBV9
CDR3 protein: CASSGGTGDGGYTF

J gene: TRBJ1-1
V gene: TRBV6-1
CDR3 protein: CASRLRQAFF

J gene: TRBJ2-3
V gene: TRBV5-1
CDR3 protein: CASSLETGGVADTQYF

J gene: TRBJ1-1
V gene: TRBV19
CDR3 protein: CASRGGFTEAFF

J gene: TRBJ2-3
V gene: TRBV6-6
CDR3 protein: CASSPRDSTDTQYF

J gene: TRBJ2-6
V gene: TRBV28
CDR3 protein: CASSGQSGANVLTF

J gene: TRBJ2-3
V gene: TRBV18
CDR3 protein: CASSPTPQGTDTQYF

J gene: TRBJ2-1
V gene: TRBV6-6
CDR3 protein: CASSLFDEQFF

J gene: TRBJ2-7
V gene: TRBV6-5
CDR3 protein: CASRPLDRGDEQYF

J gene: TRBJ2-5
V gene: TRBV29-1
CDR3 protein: CSGYRGSETQYF

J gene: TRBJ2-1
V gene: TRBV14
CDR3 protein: CASSQHGVLALLDNEQFF

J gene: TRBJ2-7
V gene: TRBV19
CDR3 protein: CASSIEAGLYYEQYF

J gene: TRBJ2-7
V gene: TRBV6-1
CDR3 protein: CASSPDSTEQYF

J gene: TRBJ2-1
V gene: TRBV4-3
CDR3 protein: CASSQDRAREYEQFF

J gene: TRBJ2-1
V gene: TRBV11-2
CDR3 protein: CASSGDGNEFF

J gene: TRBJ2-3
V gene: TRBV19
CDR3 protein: CATGTSPDTQYF

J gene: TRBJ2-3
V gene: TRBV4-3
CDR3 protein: CASSQRKRADTQYF

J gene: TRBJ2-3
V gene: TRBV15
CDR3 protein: CATSSSRGGSTDTQYF

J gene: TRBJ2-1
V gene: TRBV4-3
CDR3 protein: CASSQDNGEGQFF

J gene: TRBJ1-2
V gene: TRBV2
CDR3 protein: CASSRDEENYGYTF

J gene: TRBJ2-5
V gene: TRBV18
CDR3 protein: CASSPGAGETQYF

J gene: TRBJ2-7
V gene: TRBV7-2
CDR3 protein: CASRRGTLAYEQYF

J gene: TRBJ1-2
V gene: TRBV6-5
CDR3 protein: CAAGGKGGYTF